This T cell receptor beta chain comes out of a study of blood T cell repertoires in COVID-19. Study as a whole: The United States, Italy and Spain supplied acute and convalescent COVID-19 samples. T cells, B-cell-depleted T cells, or PBMCs provided the cDNA or gDNA that served as material.

Assay: immunoSEQ multiplex PCR; the TCRdb copy retains only in-frame clones and omits some. The sample has over 120,000 clones, about three quarters seen once. Participant reports of clinical history set cohort assignment. Germline V CDR1 and CDR2: LNHDA, SQIVND (reference sequence). This CDR3 spans 16 amino acids. V shed 8 bases and J shed 2 bases, with 16 bases lying between them. The chain links TRBV19 to TRBJ2-6; possible D gene TRBD1, 7 bases. Material for sequencing was PBMCs or T cells enriched from blood (not recorded which). The receptor's source is a woman aged 45-59 years who had recovered from COVID-19. CDR3 loop: CASQGGSWPGANVLTF. Here the CDR3 DNA reads TGTGCCAGTCAGGGGGGAAGCTGGCCTGGGGCCAACGTCCTGACTTTC.